This T cell receptor (beta chain) was found in a study of CXCR3-negative and CXCR3-positive naive CD8 T cells. Study results and caveats: Because surface CD5 did not distinguish the naive subsets, TCR strength was inferred from TRB CDR3 properties. When CXCR3-positive naive cells were set against CXCR3-negative naive cells, the former had more hydrophobic TRB CDR3s. Similarly elevated diversity marked both naive subsets, with memory CD8+ cells showing far lower diversity.

The CDR3 is made up of 13 amino acids. CDR1 is MNHEY and CDR2 is SMNVEV in the germline V gene (reference sequence). UMI-tagged TRB cDNA libraries were built via 5' RACE. For each CDR3 protein, TCRdb gives one entry from its re-call of the 5' RACE reads, without DNA. This table lists 60,000 to 65,000 distinct CDR3 sequences. About this clonotype itself: The antigen remains undetermined.

CD45RO-CCR7+CD27+CD95- cells counted as naive CD8+ T cells. The TCR originated in a human donor in good health. Some clones in this sample may be carry-over from other donors' samples. The V and J genes are TRBV27 and TRBJ1-5. The sample was naive CXCR3+ CD8+ T cells from blood. The subset here: CD45RO-CCR7+CD27+CD95- naive CD8+ T cells expressing CXCR3 (TNR3+). This chain's CDR3 is CASSLHINQPQHF.